This T cell receptor beta chain derives from a study of blood T cell repertoires in COVID-19. CDR3 length: 12 residues. Deletions cut 10 bases from V and 7 bases from J, with 17 bases between. The germline CDR1 and CDR2 sequences are MDHEN and SYDVKM. Libraries were prepared by immunoSEQ multiplex PCR; TCRdb keeps only in-frame clonotypes and omits some of them. In the table there are fewer than 250,000 clones, 80% to 90% of which are singletons. The sample consisted of peripheral blood. This receptor was obtained from a woman of 80 years or more with acute or convalescent COVID-19. The chain has TRBV28 and TRBJ2-7; D is possibly TRBD2 (5 bases). CDR3 sequence reads: CATGKNRVEQYF. CDR3 bases: TGTGCCACGGGGAAGAATCGTGTGGAGCAGTACTTC.